This T cell receptor beta chain was sequenced during a study of T cells after yellow fever vaccination. Overall study findings and caveats: The study re-detected most primary-vaccination clones after the booster (about 95% CD4, almost 90% CD8). Abundant contaminating clonotypes from the bulk population could appear in FACS-sorted repertoires.

TCRdb reanalysed the 5' RACE reads using MiXCR and keeps one entry per CDR3 protein. Altogether 65,000 to 70,000 distinct CDR3 sequences are present, 4.5% to 7.5% being singletons, with the ten largest covering roughly 2%. The V and J ends lost 6 bases and 5 bases respectively, with 13 bases between them. Germline CDR1 KGHSH, CDR2 LQKENI. The CDR3 extends over 13 amino acids. Ten or more counts support this clonotype. Its target is not known. The sample consisted of CD4+ T cells sorted from PBMCs, taken around 15 days after the first yellow fever vaccination. The clonotype comes from a man aged 18 to 35 who received the YFV17D yellow fever vaccine. This chain joins TRBV18 and TRBJ1-1; D gene ambiguous. CDR3 loop: CASSTGPKTEAFF. The CDR3 nucleotides are TGTGCCAGCTCGACCGGACCAAAGACTGAAGCTTTCTTT.